Listed below are T cell receptor beta chains from one sample, sequenced in a study of cytomegalovirus exposure and HLA in healthy donors. Some clones are missing from TCRdb's copy, which holds only in-frame ones; the method was immunoSEQ multiplex PCR. Counted here are roughly 350,000 clones, roughly 90% occurring once; the ten biggest clones make up around 0.8%. The material sequenced was PBMCs. Receptor source: a young woman in good health and CMV-seronegative. The CDR3 runs from the conserved cysteine through the conserved F or W. Fields, in order: J gene, D gene, V gene, CDR3 length, clone size, CDR3 DNA, CDR3 protein. A D gene is named only where the DNA matches it firmly. Only some rows state a clone size, as once, few, many or a class for expanded clones.

j_gene: TRBJ2-2
d_gene: TRBD2
v_gene: TRBV5-4
len: 16
abundance: once
CDR3nt: TGTGCCAGCAGCCCTACTGGACTAGCGGGTGTCGGGGAGCTGTTTTTT
CDR3aa: CASSPTGLAGVGELFF

j_gene: TRBJ1-4
d_gene: NA
v_gene: TRBV2
len: 15
abundance: NA
CDR3nt: TGTGCCAGCAGAGCCCAGGGGATTTTAGGGGAAAAACTGTTTTTT
CDR3aa: CASRAQGILGEKLFF

j_gene: TRBJ2-1
d_gene: TRBD2
v_gene: TRBV27
len: 14
abundance: NA
CDR3nt: TGTGCCAGCAGTTCGCTAGCGGGATACAATGAGCAGTTCTTC
CDR3aa: CASSSLAGYNEQFF

j_gene: TRBJ2-7
d_gene: TRBD2
v_gene: TRBV6-6
len: 14
abundance: NA
CDR3nt: TGTGCCAGCAGTTACTCGGGGGGGAGAAACGAGCAGTACTTC
CDR3aa: CASSYSGGRNEQYF

j_gene: TRBJ2-3
d_gene: TRBD1
v_gene: TRBV5-6
len: 17
abundance: NA
CDR3nt: TGTGCCAGCAGCTTGGACCCTGGACAGGGGCTCACAGATACGCAGTATTTT
CDR3aa: CASSLDPGQGLTDTQYF

j_gene: TRBJ2-7
d_gene: TRBD1
v_gene: TRBV27
len: 16
abundance: NA
CDR3nt: TGTGCCAGCAGTTCCCCCCCGAGGACAGGCACCTACGAGCAGTACTTC
CDR3aa: CASSSPPRTGTYEQYF

j_gene: TRBJ2-2
d_gene: NA
v_gene: TRBV4-1
len: 13
abundance: NA
CDR3nt: TGCGCCAGCAGCCCCCGCGGGGCCGGGGAGCTGTTTTTT
CDR3aa: CASSPRGAGELFF

j_gene: TRBJ2-2
d_gene: NA
v_gene: TRBV30
len: 12
abundance: NA
CDR3nt: TGTGCCGGGGGCCGGAACACCGGGGAGCTGTTTTTT
CDR3aa: CAGGRNTGELFF

j_gene: TRBJ2-1
d_gene: NA
v_gene: TRBV5-6
len: 13
abundance: NA
CDR3nt: TGTGCCAGCAGCTTGTTCAGTGACAATGAGCAGTTCTTC
CDR3aa: CASSLFSDNEQFF

j_gene: TRBJ2-7
d_gene: TRBD1
v_gene: TRBV7-3
len: 13
abundance: NA
CDR3nt: TGTGCCAGTCGAACAGGGGACCCCTACGAGCAGTACTTC
CDR3aa: CASRTGDPYEQYF

j_gene: TRBJ2-7
d_gene: NA
v_gene: TRBV6-5
len: 14
abundance: NA
CDR3nt: TGTGCCAGCAGTTACTCGTACAGGCCCTACGAGCAGTACTTC
CDR3aa: CASSYSYRPYEQYF

j_gene: TRBJ1-1
d_gene: TRBD1
v_gene: TRBV27
len: 14
abundance: NA
CDR3nt: TGTGCCAGCAGTAGACAGGGGGTGAACACTGAAGCTTTCTTT
CDR3aa: CASSRQGVNTEAFF

j_gene: TRBJ1-3
d_gene: NA
v_gene: TRBV9
len: 14
abundance: NA
CDR3nt: TGTGCCAGCACGAGGATGAGCTCTGGAAACACCATATATTTT
CDR3aa: CASTRMSSGNTIYF

j_gene: TRBJ2-1
d_gene: TRBD1
v_gene: TRBV10-3
len: 14
abundance: NA
CDR3nt: TGTGCCATCAGTCGGCCAGGGGGTAGGGATGAGCAGTTCTTC
CDR3aa: CAISRPGGRDEQFF

j_gene: TRBJ2-2
d_gene: TRBD2
v_gene: TRBV19
len: 15
abundance: NA
CDR3nt: TGTGCCAGTAGTATTGAAGCGGGAAGGGCCGGGGAGCTGTTTTTT
CDR3aa: CASSIEAGRAGELFF

j_gene: TRBJ2-1
d_gene: TRBD2
v_gene: TRBV7-3
len: 18
abundance: NA
CDR3nt: TGTGCCAGCAGCCGGGGGACACCGGGACTAGCGGGTGTCAATGAGCAGTTCTTC
CDR3aa: CASSRGTPGLAGVNEQFF

j_gene: TRBJ1-2
d_gene: NA
v_gene: TRBV4-1
len: 13
abundance: NA
CDR3nt: TGCGCCAGCAGCAACACAGGGAACTATGGCTACACCTTC
CDR3aa: CASSNTGNYGYTF

j_gene: TRBJ2-7
d_gene: NA
v_gene: TRBV28
len: 14
abundance: NA
CDR3nt: TGTGCCAGCAGTTCCTTAAGCGGCAGCCACGAGCAGTACTTC
CDR3aa: CASSSLSGSHEQYF

j_gene: TRBJ2-7
d_gene: NA
v_gene: TRBV20-1
len: 11
abundance: NA
CDR3nt: TGCAGTGTTCCCAGGGGTTACGAGCAGTACTTC
CDR3aa: CSVPRGYEQYF

j_gene: TRBJ1-5
d_gene: NA
v_gene: TRBV7-2
len: 14
abundance: NA
CDR3nt: TGTGCCAGCAGCTGGGGGGGCAGGGATCAGCCCCAGCATTTT
CDR3aa: CASSWGGRDQPQHF

j_gene: TRBJ1-5
d_gene: TRBD1
v_gene: TRBV6-1
len: 15
abundance: few
CDR3nt: TGTGCCAGCCAATCCCAAGGGGGCTCCAATCAGCCCCAGCATTTT
CDR3aa: CASQSQGGSNQPQHF

j_gene: TRBJ2-5
d_gene: TRBD2
v_gene: TRBV9
len: 15
abundance: NA
CDR3nt: TGTGCCAGCAGCTTAACCGGGGGGATTGGGGAGACCCAGTACTTC
CDR3aa: CASSLTGGIGETQYF

j_gene: TRBJ1-5
d_gene: NA
v_gene: TRBV7-8
len: 13
abundance: NA
CDR3nt: TGTGCCAGCAGCTTAAATCCGGATCAGCCCCAGCATTTT
CDR3aa: CASSLNPDQPQHF

j_gene: TRBJ1-4
d_gene: NA
v_gene: TRBV20-1
len: 11
abundance: NA
CDR3nt: TGCAGTGCTAGCTTAAATGAAAAACTGTTTTTT
CDR3aa: CSASLNEKLFF

j_gene: TRBJ2-1
d_gene: TRBD2
v_gene: TRBV11-3
len: 16
abundance: NA
CDR3nt: TGTGCCAGCAGCGAACTAGCGGGAGGAGCTGGAAATGAGCAGTTCTTC
CDR3aa: CASSELAGGAGNEQFF

j_gene: TRBJ2-7
d_gene: NA
v_gene: TRBV28
len: 15
abundance: NA
CDR3nt: TGTGCCAGCAGTCCCCTGGGGGAGGGGGCCTACGAGCAGTACTTC
CDR3aa: CASSPLGEGAYEQYF

j_gene: TRBJ1-2
d_gene: NA
v_gene: TRBV14
len: 17
abundance: NA
CDR3nt: TGTGCCAGCAGCCCCCTGGGCTTGGCACAGGCGGACTATGGCTACACCTTC
CDR3aa: CASSPLGLAQADYGYTF

j_gene: TRBJ2-7
d_gene: TRBD2
v_gene: TRBV18
len: 14
abundance: once
CDR3nt: TGTGCCAGCTCACCCACTAGCGGGAGGAACGAGCAGTACTTC
CDR3aa: CASSPTSGRNEQYF

j_gene: TRBJ2-1
d_gene: TRBD1
v_gene: TRBV7-9
len: 15
abundance: NA
CDR3nt: TGTGCCAGCAGCCCCCGCGGACAGGGGTACAATGAGCAGTTCTTC
CDR3aa: CASSPRGQGYNEQFF

j_gene: TRBJ1-3
d_gene: NA
v_gene: TRBV10-3
len: 16
abundance: NA
CDR3nt: TGTGCCATCAGTGAGTCACAGTTGAGCTCTGGAAACACCATATATTTT
CDR3aa: CAISESQLSSGNTIYF

j_gene: TRBJ2-7
d_gene: NA
v_gene: TRBV6-5
len: 14
abundance: NA
CDR3nt: TGTGCCAGCAGTTACGGGGGGATCGAGGGCGAGCAGTACTTC
CDR3aa: CASSYGGIEGEQYF

j_gene: TRBJ2-1
d_gene: TRBD2
v_gene: TRBV7-3
len: 15
abundance: NA
CDR3nt: TGTGCCAGCAGCTTAACTAGCGGGAGTTCAGGTGAGCAGTTCTTC
CDR3aa: CASSLTSGSSGEQFF

j_gene: TRBJ2-3
d_gene: NA
v_gene: TRBV5-1
len: 12
abundance: NA
CDR3nt: TGCGCCAGCAGCCCACAGGGTGGTACGCAGTATTTT
CDR3aa: CASSPQGGTQYF

j_gene: TRBJ2-2
d_gene: TRBD2
v_gene: TRBV5-1
len: 18
abundance: NA
CDR3nt: TGCGCCAGCACCACGCTGCCGGAAGCGGGAGACCTTAACGGGGAGCTGTTTTTT
CDR3aa: CASTTLPEAGDLNGELFF

j_gene: TRBJ2-1
d_gene: TRBD1
v_gene: TRBV6-1
len: 13
abundance: NA
CDR3nt: TGTGCCAGCAGTGAATACAGGGGGCTTGAGCAGTTCTTC
CDR3aa: CASSEYRGLEQFF

j_gene: TRBJ2-6
d_gene: NA
v_gene: TRBV9
len: 15
abundance: NA
CDR3nt: TGTGCCAGCAGCATAACCAGCTCTGGGGCCAACGTCCTGACTTTC
CDR3aa: CASSITSSGANVLTF

j_gene: TRBJ2-3
d_gene: NA
v_gene: TRBV5-1
len: 12
abundance: NA
CDR3nt: TGCGCCAGCAGGGCAACAGGGGATACGCAGTATTTT
CDR3aa: CASRATGDTQYF

j_gene: TRBJ2-7
d_gene: NA
v_gene: TRBV11-2
len: 15
abundance: NA
CDR3nt: TGTGCCAGCAGCCGCAAAATGTTACCGGGCTACGAGCAGTACTTC
CDR3aa: CASSRKMLPGYEQYF